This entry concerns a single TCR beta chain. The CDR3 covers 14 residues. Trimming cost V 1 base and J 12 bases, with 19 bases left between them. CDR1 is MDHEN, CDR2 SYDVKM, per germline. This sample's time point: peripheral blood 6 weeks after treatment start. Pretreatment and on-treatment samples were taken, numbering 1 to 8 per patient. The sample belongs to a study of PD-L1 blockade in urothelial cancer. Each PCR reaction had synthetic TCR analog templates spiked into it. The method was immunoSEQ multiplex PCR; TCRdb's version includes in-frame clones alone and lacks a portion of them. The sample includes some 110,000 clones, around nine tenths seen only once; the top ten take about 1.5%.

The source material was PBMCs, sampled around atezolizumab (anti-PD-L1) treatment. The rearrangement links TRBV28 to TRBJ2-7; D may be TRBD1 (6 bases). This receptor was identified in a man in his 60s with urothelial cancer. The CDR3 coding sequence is TGTGCCAGCAGTTTATTGGGGAGACAGGAGACTTGGTACTTC. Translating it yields CASSLLGRQETWYF.